A selection of T cell receptor beta chains follows, all from one sample in a study of technical replicates of blood from a few donors. Clones were read by immunoSEQ multiplex PCR, and TCRdb kept only the in-frame ones, dropping some. The sample consists of 75,000 to 95,000 clones, 90% to 95% of them appearing once. Sequencing was done on a sample of T cells isolated from PBMCs. These receptors all stem from a human donor in good health. Each CDR3 is given with its conserved first and last residue.

v_call	j_call	cdr3_aa
TRBV19	TRBJ1-1	CASEFPTGGARNTEAFF
TRBV29-1	TRBJ2-2	CSVEHITGELFF
TRBV4-1	TRBJ1-1	CASSQETANTEAFF
TRBV28	TRBJ2-3	CASTGREGSSTDTQYF
TRBV30	TRBJ2-7	CAGRGTYEQYF
TRBV28	TRBJ2-7	CASSLLAGTYEQYF
TRBV27	TRBJ2-7	CASSSRTSGRSDEQYF
TRBV4-1	TRBJ2-6	CASSQDKRGGQGAPGANVLTF
TRBV7-3	TRBJ2-3	CASKKRGGTDTQYF
TRBV28	TRBJ2-7	CASSFSPRDRDTYEQYF
TRBV10-1	TRBJ1-5	CASSESLFPKGVNQPQHF
TRBV10-1	TRBJ2-1	CASSEAGVTYNEQFF
TRBV9	TRBJ2-2	CASRKASSGGKTNTGELFF
TRBV5-4	TRBJ2-7	CASSLGSVAYEQYF
TRBV6-5	TRBJ2-5	CASMAEETQYF
TRBV19	TRBJ1-1	CASIKRQGLSEAFF
TRBV5-1	TRBJ2-5	CATSQGIRETQYF